Each of the 28 T cell receptor beta chains below was sequenced from the same sample in a study of siplizumab effects on memory and regulatory T cells (dated by TCRdb to between 2019 and 2020). Libraries were constructed by the immunoSEQ multiplex PCR assay. The source is immuneACCESS, and TCRdb retained only in-frame sequences with V and J called. Part of the clones is not carried over; for the studies checked, unresolved V genes explain less than half of this, and the remainder is unexplained. The sample table shows roughly 56,000 clones, and more than 85% are seen once. Clones ranked in the top ten supply 38% of the sample. Material for sequencing was CD8+ T cells sorted from blood. Receptors were obtained from a human donor in good health.

This clone was seen only once. The rearrangement joins TRBV7-9 to TRBJ2-1; D is unresolved. Germline V lookup: CDR1 SEHNR, CDR2 FQNEAQ (reference sequence). This CDR3 has 12 residues. Trimming pared 5 bases from V and 7 bases from J, leaving 9 bases between. CDR3 sequence: CASSQTPNEQFF. In DNA form, the CDR3 reads TGTGCCAGCAGCCAGACCCCTAATGAGCAGTTCTTC. Using reference TRBV7-9 and TRBJ2-1 for the parts outside the CDR3, the full variable domain is DTGVSQNPRHKITKRGQNVTFRCDPISEHNRLYWYRQTLGQGPEFLTYFQNEAQLEKSRLLSDRFSAERPKGSFSTLEIQRTEQGDSAMYLCASSQTPNEQFFGPGTRLTVL.

The chain has TRBV4-1 and TRBJ1-2; TRBD1 might be the D (6 bases). The germline V and J ends were trimmed by 0 bases and 5 bases, with 13 bases remaining between them. Per the germline V gene, CDR1 is MGHRA and CDR2 is YSYEKL. The CDR3 consists of 15 residues. The CDR3 DNA sequence: TGCGCCAGCAGCCAAGAAGACAGGACCCCTTATGGCTACACCTTC. Translation gives CASSQEDRTPYGYTF.

This clone was recorded once. V usage is TRBV6-5 and J usage is TRBJ2-5; 7 nucleotides agree with TRBD1. In germline, CDR1 is MNHEY, CDR2 SVGAGI. V trimming: 6 bases; J trimming: 5 bases; junction bases outside the gene matches: 9. The CDR3 loop spans 14 amino acids. CDR3 bases: TGTGCCAGCAGCACACAGGGGCCCCACGAGACCCAGTACTTC. This translates into CASSTQGPHETQYF.

The rearrangement links TRBV18 to TRBJ2-4; perhaps D is TRBD1 or TRBD2 (5 bases each). There are 14 residues in the CDR3. Germline CDR1 and CDR2: KGHSH and LQKENI. Trimming took 4 bases from V and 4 from J, leaving 11 bases between them. DNA for the CDR3: TGTGCCAGCTCACTCCGGGACCCTAAAAACATTCAGTACTTC. Its translation: CASSLRDPKNIQYF. The complete variable domain, with remaining parts taken from reference TRBV18 and TRBJ2-4, reads NAGVMQNPRHLVRRRGQEARLRCSPMKGHSHVYWYRQLPEEGLKFMVYLQKENIIDESGMPKERFSAEFPKEGPSILRIQQVVRGDSAAYFCASSLRDPKNIQYFGAGTRLSVL.

The rearrangement joins TRBV9 to TRBJ1-5, with TRBD1 identical over 7 bases. Germline loops: CDR1 SGDLS, CDR2 YYNGEE. The CDR3 sequence is 15 residues long. Losses at the gene ends were 3 bases for V and 2 bases for J; bases not matched to a gene: 5. CDR3 residues: CASSATGAGNQPQHF. The CDR3 DNA sequence: TGTGCCAGCAGCGCAACAGGGGCAGGCAATCAGCCCCAGCATTTT.

V gene TRBV29-1 combines with J gene TRBJ2-7; D is undetermined. The CDR3 loop spans 12 amino acids. The V gene's germline CDR1 is SQVTM and CDR2 ANQGSEA. Trimming took off 6 bases at V and 0 bases at J, with 9 bases between the two ends. In nucleotides, the CDR3 is TGCAGCGTCTTGACACACTCCTACGAGCAGTACTTC. Translated: CSVLTHSYEQYF.

This chain connects TRBV7-9 to TRBJ2-1; no definite D call. Trimming shortened V by 3 bases and J by 7 bases, and 13 bases separated the two germline ends. CDR1 SEHNR and CDR2 FQNEAQ come from the germline V gene (reference sequence). The CDR3 consists of 14 residues. The CDR3 DNA follows: TGTGCCAGCAGCTTCCCCTCGGCGGATAATGAGCAGTTCTTC. This codes for CASSFPSADNEQFF.

The CDR3 sequence is CASSLETDTQYF. CDR3 in DNA: TGTGCCAGCAGCTTAGAAACAGATACGCAGTATTTT. The rearrangement joins TRBV7-9 to TRBJ2-3; D is ambiguous. Germline V CDR1 and CDR2: SEHNR, FQNEAQ (reference sequence). This CDR3 spans 12 amino acids. V was shortened by 1 base and J by 3 bases, with 2 bases between the two germline ends. Full variable domain (outside the CDR3, taken from reference TRBV7-9 and TRBJ2-3): DTGVSQNPRHKITKRGQNVTFRCDPISEHNRLYWYRQTLGQGPEFLTYFQNEAQLEKSRLLSDRFSAERPKGSFSTLEIQRTEQGDSAMYLCASSLETDTQYFGPGTRLTVL.

V is TRBV27 and J is TRBJ1-1; D gene uncertain. Germline V gene lookup returns CDR1 MNHEY and CDR2 SMNVEV (reference sequence). V lost 1 base to trimming and J lost 5 bases, with 11 bases between them. The CDR3 runs 14 residues. Written as DNA, the CDR3 is TGTGCCAGCAGTTTATACGGGGTAGGAACTGAAGCTTTCTTT. Protein: CASSLYGVGTEAFF.

The V gene is TRBV29-1, the J gene TRBJ1-1; D remains unclear. V dropped 7 bases and J dropped 0 bases, with 12 bases sitting between them. The CDR3 is made up of 13 amino acids. Germline V CDR1 and CDR2: SQVTM, ANQGSEA. CDR3 DNA sequence: TGCAGCGCCCAGACCGGGATGAACACTGAAGCTTTCTTT. Its translation is CSAQTGMNTEAFF.

V gene TRBV18 combines with J gene TRBJ2-7, with D perhaps TRBD2 (6 bases). CDR3 size: 14 residues. Between the trimmed V and J ends, which lost 2 bases and 0 bases, there was a span of 8 bases. CDR1 is KGHSH, CDR2 LQKENI, per germline. The CDR3 loop reads CASSPGGTSYEQYF. In nucleotides, the CDR3 is TGTGCCAGCTCACCAGGCGGGACCTCCTACGAGCAGTACTTC.

J is TRBJ1-2 and V is TRBV14; D perhaps matches TRBD1 (6 bases). Trimming removed 0 bases from V and 5 bases from J, with 16 bases in between. CDR3 length: 16 residues. Germline CDR1 is SGHDN and CDR2 is FVKESK. CDR3 in DNA: TGTGCCAGCAGCCAAGAGGATCAGGGGTGGGTTTATGGCTACACCTTC. It is translated as CASSQEDQGWVYGYTF.

This chain joins TRBV19 and TRBJ2-1; 7 nucleotides agree with TRBD1. V was clipped by 5 bases and J by 1 base; unmatched bases: 11. The germline gives CDR1 LNHDA, CDR2 SQIVND (reference sequence). CDR3 length: 17 residues. The chain's CDR3 is CASSPSTGVGSYNEQFF. DNA for the CDR3: TGTGCCAGTAGTCCCAGCACAGGGGTCGGGTCCTACAATGAGCAGTTCTTC.

The chain combines TRBV7-9 with TRBJ1-1, with D hard to call. V lost 6 bases, J lost 1 base, and 9 bases lay in between. The germline gives CDR1 SEHNR, CDR2 FQNEAQ (reference sequence). The length of the CDR3 is 13 residues. This CDR3 reads CASSPGRNTEAFF. In DNA, the CDR3 is TGTGCCAGCAGTCCTGGGAGGAACACTGAAGCTTTCTTT. Supplemented by reference TRBV7-9 and TRBJ1-1, the full variable domain reads DTGVSQNPRHKITKRGQNVTFRCDPISEHNRLYWYRQTLGQGPEFLTYFQNEAQLEKSRLLSDRFSAERPKGSFSTLEIQRTEQGDSAMYLCASSPGRNTEAFFGQGTRLTVV.

V is TRBV27 and J is TRBJ1-1; D is ambiguous. The germline V gene encodes CDR1 MNHEY and CDR2 SMNVEV (reference sequence). The V gene lost 6 bases and the J gene lost 3 bases, with 17 bases spanning the gap. The CDR3 runs to 15 residues. In DNA, the CDR3 is TGTGCCAGCAGACCCCCAGTTTGGGGAGACACTGAAGCTTTCTTT. Protein: CASRPPVWGDTEAFF.

V gene TRBV7-9 combines with J gene TRBJ2-7; possible D gene TRBD2, 5 bases. Germline CDR1 SEHNR, CDR2 FQNEAQ (reference sequence). V lost 3 bases, J lost 1 base, and 7 bases lay in between. The CDR3 sequence is 13 residues long. CDR3 loop: CASSFGISYEQYF. The CDR3 DNA is TGTGCCAGCAGCTTCGGGATTTCCTACGAGCAGTACTTC.

The chain uses TRBV5-6 and TRBJ2-1; 7 bases are shared with TRBD1. Germline lookup yields CDR1 SGHDT and CDR2 YYEEEE. There are 15 residues in the CDR3. V lost 1 base to trimming and J lost 7 bases; unmatched junction nucleotides: 8. CDR3 residues: CASSLFGTAFNEQFF. CDR3 nucleotide sequence: TGTGCCAGCAGCTTGTTTGGGACAGCATTTAATGAGCAGTTCTTC. Variable domain in full (rest from reference TRBV5-6 and TRBJ2-1): DAGVTQSPTHLIKTRGQQVTLRCSPKSGHDTVSWYQQALGQGPQFIFQYYEEEERQRGNFPDRFSGHQFPNYSSELNVNALLLGDSALYLCASSLFGTAFNEQFFGPGTRLTVL.

This chain uses TRBV14 with TRBJ1-4; 10 positions agree with TRBD1. The CDR3 spans 15 residues. Germline CDR1 SGHDN, CDR2 FVKESK. J gave up 6 bases and V 2 bases, and 3 bases lay outside the gene matches. As DNA, the CDR3 is TGTGCCAGCAGCCAACCCGGGACAGGGGATGAAAAACTGTTTTTT. Translation: CASSQPGTGDEKLFF.

Note on this clone: An end of the junction does not agree with germline; a read error may underlie this. The chain employs TRBV7-7 and TRBJ2-1, with 11 bases that match TRBD2. The CDR3 extends over 21 amino acids. Germline values: CDR1 SSHAT, CDR2 FNYEAQ (reference sequence). This chain's CDR3 is CASSLRSIRLAGPPNYNEQFF. For the CDR3, the DNA is TGTGCTAGCAGCTTAAGATCTATTAGACTAGCGGGACCCCCGAACTACAATGAGCAGTTCTTC. The entire variable domain, with the rest obtained from reference TRBV7-7 and TRBJ2-1, is as follows: GAGVSQSPRYKVTKRGQDVTLRCDPISSHATLYWYQQALGQGPEFLTYFNYEAQPDKSGLPSDRFSAERPEGSISTLTIQRTEQRDSAMYRCASSLRSIRLAGPPNYNEQFFGPGTRLTVL.

V usage is TRBV2 and J usage is TRBJ2-3; TRBD2 matches 14 bases. Germline CDR1 and CDR2: SNHLY and FYNNEI. J lost 3 bases, V lost 5 bases, and 4 bases had no gene match. The CDR3 is 16 amino acids. The CDR3 region is CASSSRLAGGTDTQYF. The DNA for the CDR3 is TGTGCCAGCAGTTCAAGACTAGCGGGAGGGACAGATACGCAGTATTTT.

The chain links TRBV5-1 to TRBJ2-1; 11 nucleotides line up with TRBD2. J gave up 0 bases and V 4 bases, and 12 bases lay outside the gene matches. The CDR3 runs to 19 residues. Looked up from germline, CDR1 is SGHRS and CDR2 is YFSETQ. The CDR3 region has the DNA TGCGCCAGCAGCGGCTTTAGCGGGAGGGACGAAAGCTCCTACAATGAGCAGTTCTTC. This gives the protein CASSGFSGRDESSYNEQFF.

The chain employs TRBV30 and TRBJ2-1; 9 positions agree with TRBD2. The J segment lost 4 bases and the V segment lost 2 bases, leaving 0 bases of the junction unmatched. CDR1 and CDR2 from the germline V gene are GTSNPN and SVGIG (reference sequence). The CDR3 totals 13 residues. The CDR3 protein is CAWSSGRYNEQFF. CDR3 sequence (DNA): TGTGCCTGGAGTAGCGGGAGGTACAATGAGCAGTTCTTC.

This clone was observed a few times. The chain links TRBV27 to TRBJ2-2; D unresolved. V lost 5 bases, J lost 2 bases, and 3 bases lay in between. The CDR3 totals 12 residues. Germline loops: CDR1 MNHEY, CDR2 SMNVEV (reference sequence). CDR3 residues: CASSHNTGELFF. Written as DNA, the CDR3 is TGTGCCAGCAGTCACAACACCGGGGAGCTGTTTTTT.

The gene calls are TRBV12-5 and TRBJ2-3; 14 positions agree with TRBD2. J was trimmed by 3 bases and V by 3 bases; bases with no gene match: 2. The length of the CDR3 is 16 residues. Germline V gives CDR1 LGHNT, CDR2 FRNRAP. This chain's CDR3 is CASGFGLAGGTDTQYF. The CDR3 DNA is TGTGCTAGTGGTTTCGGACTAGCGGGGGGAACAGATACGCAGTATTTT.

The rearrangement links TRBV5-1 to TRBJ2-1; TRBD1 agrees at 7 bases. V lost 0 bases, J lost 8 bases, and 11 bases stayed unmatched. Germline CDR1 SGHRS, CDR2 YFSETQ. CDR3 length equals 16 residues. This chain's CDR3 is CASSLDRGSLWYEQFF. As DNA, the CDR3 is TGCGCCAGCAGCTTGGACAGGGGCAGCCTCTGGTATGAGCAGTTCTTC.

This clone has a single count. The chain combines TRBV7-8 with TRBJ2-1; no clear D gene. Between the trimmed V and J ends, which lost 3 bases and 6 bases, there was a span of 0 bases. The germline gives CDR1 SGHVS, CDR2 FQNEAQ. This CDR3 spans 10 amino acids. CDR3 DNA: TGTGCCAGCAGCTTCAATGAGCAGTTCTTC. As protein: CASSFNEQFF.

The V call is TRBV7-6, the J call TRBJ2-3; D could derive from TRBD1 or TRBD2 (5 bases each). The V end lost 5 bases, the J end lost 4 bases, and 19 bases lay between the germline ends. The CDR3 totals 16 residues. The germline V gene has CDR1 SGHVS and CDR2 FNYEAQ. In DNA, the CDR3 is TGTGCCAGCAGCCCAGTAGAGGGGAACTGGGCAGATACGCAGTATTTT. This translates into CASSPVEGNWADTQYF.

Worth noting for this clone: One end of the junction is discordant with germline, which a read error may explain. The chain carries TRBV7-7 and TRBJ1-1; D remains ambiguous. Germline CDR1 reads SSHAT; CDR2 reads FNYEAQ (reference sequence). The CDR3 sequence is 13 residues long. CDR3 protein: CASSAETNTEAFF. CDR3 bases: TGTGCTAGCAGCGCAGAGACTAACACTGAAGCTTTCTTT.